These 16 T cell receptor beta chains were all obtained from the same sample, sequenced in a study of blood T cell repertoires in COVID-19. Here immunoSEQ multiplex PCR was the method, and the copy in TCRdb shows in-frame clones only, minus some. The table records 150,000 or so clones, roughly 87% of them present only once. The material sequenced was peripheral blood. Source of these receptors: a human donor in a cohort sampled during active COVID-19.

The chain couples TRBV5-1 to TRBJ2-7; 11 bases are a match to TRBD2. Trimming cost V 6 bases and J 9 bases; bases outside gene matches: 17. The CDR3 has 16 amino acids. CDR1 and CDR2 from the germline V gene are SGHRS and YFSETQ. CDR3 region: CASTGSLAGGSVVQYF. In DNA, the CDR3 is TGCGCCAGCACGGGAAGTCTAGCGGGGGGCTCGGTCGTGCAGTACTTC.

The V call is TRBV7-8, the J call TRBJ2-3; TRBD2 aligns across 9 bases. The germline CDR1 and CDR2 sequences are SGHVS and FQNEAQ. The V and J ends lost 5 bases and 9 bases, in that order; junction bases with no gene match: 6. The CDR3 totals 13 residues. The CDR3 DNA follows: TGTGCCAGCAGCCGTCCCGGGACTAGCACGCAGTATTTT. Its translation: CASSRPGTSTQYF.

J is TRBJ2-7 and V is TRBV11-3; a weak D match, TRBD2 (5 bases). The V gene's germline CDR1 is SGHNT and CDR2 YENEEA. The CDR3 extends over 15 amino acids. The germline V and J ends were trimmed by 1 base and 0 bases, with 10 bases remaining between them. This CDR3 is CASSLGGISSYEQYF. DNA of the CDR3: TGTGCCAGCAGCTTAGGAGGGATTAGCTCCTACGAGCAGTACTTC.

The gene calls are TRBV21-1 and TRBJ1-4; TRBD1 reflects the table's D call only, with no check against the DNA. TRBV21-1 is annotated as a pseudogene. The CDR3 consists of 18 residues. CDR3 nucleotides: TGTGCCAGCAGCGAAAAGCCTCTTAGGGGGATCCTTAATGAAAAACTGTTTTTT. As protein: CASSEKPLRGILNEKLFF.

The chain has TRBV5-1 and TRBJ2-2, with TRBD2 matching 10 bases. The CDR3 has 15 amino acids. V shed 4 bases, J shed 6 bases, and the junction held 6 bases outside the gene matches. CDR1 is SGHRS, CDR2 YFSETQ, per germline. Here the CDR3 reads CASSPKAGGPGELFF. CDR3 sequence (DNA): TGCGCCAGCAGCCCGAAAGCGGGAGGGCCCGGGGAGCTGTTTTTT.

The chain has TRBV19 and TRBJ1-4; 7 bases are shared with TRBD1. The germline CDR1 and CDR2 sequences are LNHDA and SQIVND (reference sequence). The CDR3 contains 14 residues. The trim removed 5 bases at V and 6 bases at J, leaving 6 bases unmatched. CDR3 bases: TGTGCCAGTAGTGCGGGACAGAGAGATGAAAAACTGTTTTTT. Its protein is CASSAGQRDEKLFF.

CDR3 sequence reads: CASSFNRGANQPQHF. The CDR3 nucleotides read TGTGCCAGCAGTTTTAACAGGGGAGCCAATCAGCCCCAGCATTTT. The chain couples TRBV28 to TRBJ1-5; 7 nucleotides align to TRBD1. CDR3 size: 15 residues. Per germline, CDR1 MDHEN and CDR2 SYDVKM. The ends lost 3 bases at V and 3 bases at J; junction bases unmatched: 5.

The chain couples TRBV24-1 to TRBJ2-3, with D possibly TRBD1 on 6 matching bases. The germline CDR1 and CDR2 sequences are KGHDR and SFDVKD. V was cut by 3 bases and J by 3 bases, with 12 bases left in between. The CDR3 consists of 15 residues. The CDR3 DNA is TGTGCCACCAGTGATACGGGCAGGGGAACAGATACGCAGTATTTT. It specifies CATSDTGRGTDTQYF.

This clone occurred once. This sequence joins TRBV3-1 (or the pseudogene TRBV3-2) and TRBJ1-1; possibly TRBD1 for D (5 bases). Germline lookup yields CDR1 LGHDT and CDR2 YNNKEL (reference sequence). The CDR3 is 16 residues long. The ends were cut back, 0 bases at V and 0 bases at J, with 11 bases in the middle. The CDR3 bases are TGTGCCAGCAGCCAAGATTGGGGGGGGGTGAACACTGAAGCTTTCTTT. This translates into CASSQDWGGVNTEAFF.

The rearrangement joins TRBV12-3 or TRBV12-4 to TRBJ1-1; D unclear. Trimming shortened V by 6 bases and J by 1 base, and 6 bases separated the two germline ends. CDR3 length: 12 amino acids. As DNA, the CDR3 is TGTGCCAGCAGAACGGGGAACACTGAAGCTTTCTTT. Translating it yields CASRTGNTEAFF.

DNA of the CDR3: TGTGCCAGCAGCTTTGGCGGGCGTCAAGAGACCCAGTACTTC. Its protein is CASSFGGRQETQYF. This rearrangement joins TRBV7-3 to TRBJ2-5; D may be TRBD2 (5 bases). The CDR3 is made up of 14 amino acids. Germline loops: CDR1 SGHTA, CDR2 FQGTGA. V was trimmed by 3 bases and J by 2 bases, leaving 10 bases between them.

This chain's CDR3 is CASSFRQSYGYTF. The CDR3 DNA is TGTGCCAGCAGTTTTCGACAGTCCTATGGCTACACCTTC. V is TRBV12-3 or TRBV12-4 and J is TRBJ1-2; a weak D match, TRBD1 (5 bases). The CDR3 spans 13 residues. V was clipped by 3 bases and J by 4 bases, with 9 bases between them.

The J gene is TRBJ2-1, the V gene TRBV3-1 (or the pseudogene TRBV3-2); 9 positions match TRBD2. The CDR3 runs to 14 residues. J was trimmed by 4 bases and V by 2 bases; bases with no gene match: 0. Germline values: CDR1 LGHDT, CDR2 YNNKEL (reference sequence). CDR3 nucleotides: TGTGCCAGCAGCCAACTAGCGGGATACAATGAGCAGTTCTTC. Residues: CASSQLAGYNEQFF.

The chain recombines TRBV6-1 with TRBJ1-2; weak D call: TRBD1 (5 bases). The CDR3 runs 14 residues. V lost 2 bases, J lost 2 bases, and 9 bases lay in between. Germline V gene sequence: CDR1 MNHNS, CDR2 SASEGT. As DNA, the CDR3 is TGTGCCAGCAGTGAATTCGGGGGAAACTATGGCTACACCTTC. Translation gives CASSEFGGNYGYTF.

This clone showed up just a few times. The V call is TRBV4-2, the J call TRBJ1-6; D remains unclear. The germline V and J ends were trimmed by 2 bases and 9 bases, with 5 bases remaining between them. Germline-derived CDR1 and CDR2 are LGHNA and YNFKEQ. This CDR3 has 12 amino acids. The CDR3 spells CASSQSGSPLHF. CDR3 DNA sequence: TGTGCCAGCAGCCAATCAGGTTCACCCCTCCACTTT.

The gene calls are TRBV30 and TRBJ2-3; TRBD2 agrees at 11 bases. Germline loops: CDR1 GTSNPN, CDR2 SVGIG (reference sequence). The CDR3 is made up of 16 amino acids. The V gene end was trimmed by 3 bases and the J gene end by 2 bases; junction bases not matched to a gene: 7. CDR3 sequence (DNA): TGTGCCTGGAGGAAGACTAGCGGGACGACCACAGATACGCAGTATTTT. Protein: CAWRKTSGTTTDTQYF.